Sequencing of this T cell receptor (beta chain) was carried out in a study of Graves' ophthalmopathy and Graves' hyperthyroidism (dated by TCRdb to 2017 to 2018). At the level of the whole study: Hyperthyroidism was considered stable if no progression to ophthalmopathy occurred within 18 months of follow-up. For independent validation, a separate cohort was made up of 18 to 20 hyperthyroidism patients plus 17 patients who later progressed from hyperthyroidism to ophthalmopathy. The study used signatures of the TCR beta repertoire to tell Graves' ophthalmopathy apart from Graves' hyperthyroidism and to predict which patients would progress to ophthalmopathy. Once sampling was done, hyperthyroidism patients were given methimazole at a starting dose of 30 mg daily, while ophthalmopathy patients were given high-dose intravenous methylprednisolone. In total, 135 blood samples were TCR-sequenced: fewer than 50 ophthalmopathy, some 75 hyperthyroidism and approximately 17 hyperthyroidism-to-ophthalmopathy patients. To explore V-J signatures distinguishing ophthalmopathy from hyperthyroidism, a discovery set of 100 patients (roughly 45 ophthalmopathy, roughly 55 stable hyperthyroidism) was enrolled. In more than five hyperthyroidism patients, the T-cell repertoires found in thyroid tissue were compared with those found in blood. Results the study describes overall, beyond this receptor: In validation, the model predicted ophthalmopathy progression with 70.59% sensitivity and less than 80% specificity; 12 predicted patients were CT-confirmed with GO in a median of around 6 months. Ophthalmopathy was separated from stable hyperthyroidism by the 13-signature model with roughly 88% sensitivity and about 81% specificity in cross-validation and with 80%/75% in the test set. Sample size was not predetermined statistically, and investigators were not blinded to group allocation. Most expanded thyroid clonotypes with a frequency above 0.001 also appeared in blood, which suggests that blood repertoires may reflect the immune response in the thyroid.

This clonotype showed up just a few times. The antigen it recognizes is unknown. No much larger clone exists at a distance of one base, and base qualities are not known. For repertoire sequencing, the TCR beta CDR3 regions were amplified from RNA transcripts. The first round of RT-PCR was done with HTBI primers and the Qiagen OneStep RT-PCR kit, and was followed by a second round of multiplex PCR, then size selection and purification. The libraries underwent paired-end sequencing with 100 bp reads on an Illumina HiSeq2000. From the authors' description of their analysis: SOAPnuke was used to process the reads, throwing out any read that had adapters, had uncalled bases, had a mean Phred below 15, or lacked an exact constant-primer or identifier match. COPE v1.2.5 was used to merge the high-quality paired reads. Each unique nucleotide sequence was treated as a clonotype, and MiTCR v1.1 was used to align the clonotypes to the IMGT TRB V, D and J references. The analysis was limited to V-J combinations with a frequency above 0.0001, which together covered more than 98% of repertoires. For each V-J combination, a TCR clonal expansion and chaos score was defined as the ratio of F50 clonal expansion to chaos observed in the TCRdist matrix. Welch's t-statistics and random forest were used to reduce the features to about a dozen V-J combinations, which were then used as input to a naive Bayes classifier. The similarity between thyroid and blood repertoires was quantified using the Morisita-Horn index. The raw public data were reprocessed by TCRdb itself: fastp quality trimming at Q25, MiXCR clonotype calling, in-frame beta chains only. Merged by CDR3 protein, the rows form single entries marked with the most common genes and DNA. The V and J calls were not made by the authors but by TCRdb's processing. This sample is represented by more than 1,000,000 distinct CDR3 sequences; 35% to 40% of them were singletons. Over 8.5% of the sample goes to the ten largest clones.

Spanning cysteine to phenylalanine, the CDR3 consists of 15 amino acids. Just CDR3 DNA is preserved here, 45 bases in frame from base 1. Trimmed from V: 3 bases; trimmed from J: 8 bases; junction bases lacking a gene match: 5. The germline V gene encodes CDR1 ENHRY and CDR2 SYGVKD. Hyperthyroidism patients were newly diagnosed, were aged 18 to 65 years, and had a disease duration under 2 months. Patients with other autoimmune diseases, uncontrolled infections, pregnancy or lactation were excluded from the study. Diagnosis relied on clinical symptoms, serum thyroxine, TRAb, thyroid ultrasound and orbital computed tomography. Trizol reagent was used to extract the total RNA, and its quality was then checked on an Agilent 2100 Bioanalyzer.

Sequencing was done on a sample of peripheral blood or thyroid tissue (not recorded which). The clonotype originates from an adult man with Graves' hyperthyroidism. The chain uses TRBV10-3 and TRBJ1-6; the junction holds 9 bases that match TRBD1. This receptor has the CDR3 CAISDRGQGDSPLHF. The DNA sequence is given as TGTGCCATCAGTGATCGGGGACAGGGTGATTCACCCCTCCACTTT.